This is a list of T cell receptor beta chains from one sample in a study of glioma-infiltrating T cells. TCRdb reprocessed the multiplex PCR reads via MiXCR and lists one record per CDR3 protein. The sample has about 140,000 distinct CDR3 sequences, about 39% seen once. Sequencing used glioma tissue, nonneoplastic brain tissue, or PBMCs (not recorded which). These receptors originate from a human donor with low-grade glioma or glioblastoma, undergoing nonglioma brain surgery, or in good health (not recorded which). CDR3s include the opening cysteine and the closing phenylalanine or tryptophan. Fields, in order: clone size, V gene, J gene, D gene, CDR3 protein, CDR3 DNA. The D gene is left open where the match is weak. Size values are once, few and many counts, or a class for expanded clones, and some rows have none.

size: NA
V: TRBV20-1
J: TRBJ2-2
D: NA
CDR3: CSARDTGSTGELFF
DNA: TGCAGTGCTAGAGATACAGGGAGCACCGGGGAGCTGTTTTTT

size: NA
V: TRBV19
J: TRBJ2-1
D: NA
CDR3: CASSSDPGVGAGEQFF
DNA: TGTGCCAGTAGTTCCGATCCCGGGGTGGGCGCGGGTGAGCAGTTCTTC

size: many
V: TRBV20-1
J: TRBJ2-5
D: NA
CDR3: CSITGLRSLETQYF
DNA: TGCAGTATTACGGGACTCAGATCCCTAGAGACCCAGTACTTC

size: NA
V: TRBV4-1
J: TRBJ1-1
D: NA
CDR3: CASSQATGMNTEAFF
DNA: TGCGCCAGCAGCCAAGCGACAGGCATGAACACTGAAGCTTTCTTT

size: few
V: TRBV10-1
J: TRBJ2-4
D: NA
CDR3: CASSHARAKNIQYF
DNA: TGCGCCAGCTCCCACGCTAGAGCCAAAAACATTCAGTACTTC

size: NA
V: TRBV29-1
J: TRBJ1-6
D: NA
CDR3: CSVEETANSPLHF
DNA: TGCAGCGTTGAGGAGACAGCGAATTCACCCCTCCACTTT

size: many
V: TRBV6-1
J: TRBJ2-2
D: NA
CDR3: CASGNTGELFF
DNA: TGTGCCAGCGGGAACACCGGGGAGCTGTTTTTT

size: NA
V: TRBV7-8
J: TRBJ1-5
D: NA
CDR3: CASSLTGLFQPQHF
DNA: TGTGCCAGCAGCCTTACAGGCCTCTTTCAGCCCCAGCATTTT

size: NA
V: TRBV4-1
J: TRBJ2-7
D: NA
CDR3: CASSLRSGYEQYF
DNA: TGCGCCAGCAGCCTCCGTAGCGGATACGAGCAGTACTTC

size: NA
V: TRBV4-1
J: TRBJ1-2
D: NA
CDR3: CASSQDHTAYGYTF
DNA: TGCGCCAGCAGCCAAGATCACACGGCCTATGGCTACACCTTC

size: NA
V: TRBV6-5
J: TRBJ2-1
D: TRBD2
CDR3: CASSPIKSGSLNEQFF
DNA: TGTGCCAGCAGTCCAATCAAGAGCGGGAGTCTGAATGAGCAGTTCTTC

size: NA
V: TRBV20-1
J: TRBJ2-7
D: NA
CDR3: CSASYDEQYF
DNA: TGCAGTGCTAGTTATGACGAGCAGTACTTC

size: NA
V: TRBV4-3
J: TRBJ2-7
D: NA
CDR3: CASSLYPGFSNEQYF
DNA: TGCGCCAGCAGCCTTTATCCAGGCTTCTCCAACGAGCAGTACTTC

size: NA
V: TRBV25-1
J: TRBJ1-2
D: NA
CDR3: CASSEWSPQGVYGYTF
DNA: TGTGCCAGCAGTGAATGGTCTCCGCAGGGCGTTTATGGCTACACCTTC

size: once
V: TRBV6-2/TRBV6-3
J: TRBJ2-3
D: NA
CDR3: CASSTRVYTQYF
DNA: TGCGCCAGCAGCACTCGGGTGTATACGCAGTATTTT

size: few
V: TRBV28
J: TRBJ2-3
D: NA
CDR3: CASSAQGSPTDTQYF
DNA: TGTGCCAGCAGTGCCCAGGGGTCCCCCACAGATACGCAGTATTTT

size: many
V: TRBV2
J: TRBJ2-7
D: NA
CDR3: CASKRDYEQYF
DNA: TGTGCCAGCAAAAGGGATTACGAGCAGTACTTC

size: NA
V: TRBV7-2
J: TRBJ1-2
D: TRBD1
CDR3: CASSLDRGRGYTF
DNA: TGTGCCAGCAGCTTAGACAGGGGGCGAGGCTACACCTTC

size: NA
V: TRBV6-2/TRBV6-3
J: TRBJ2-6
D: NA
CDR3: CASRLTSGANVLTF
DNA: TGTGCCAGCAGGTTAACATCTGGGGCCAACGTCCTGACTTTC

size: NA
V: TRBV2
J: TRBJ2-7
D: NA
CDR3: CASSEEWYEQYF
DNA: TGTGCCAGCAGTGAAGAGTGGTACGAGCAGTACTTC

size: NA
V: TRBV7-2
J: TRBJ1-4
D: NA
CDR3: CASSRRSSTNEKLFF
DNA: TGTGCCAGCAGCCGTCGGAGTTCAACTAATGAAAAACTGTTTTTT

size: many
V: TRBV27
J: TRBJ2-7
D: TRBD1
CDR3: CASRGTGRSYEQYF
DNA: TGTGCCAGCAGAGGGACAGGGAGGAGCTACGAGCAGTACTTC

size: NA
V: TRBV25-1
J: TRBJ2-7
D: NA
CDR3: CASTKRGGTYEQYF
DNA: TGTGCCAGCACTAAGCGAGGGGGGACCTACGAGCAGTACTTC

size: few
V: TRBV6-1
J: TRBJ2-3
D: NA
CDR3: CASRPVGDTQYF
DNA: TGTGCCAGCAGACCAGTGGGGGATACGCAGTATTTT

size: NA
V: TRBV6-2/TRBV6-3
J: TRBJ1-3
D: NA
CDR3: CASSYDTRRDIRSTIYF
DNA: TGTGCCAGCAGTTACGATACCCGCCGGGACATTCGAAGCACCATATATTTT

size: NA
V: TRBV10-3
J: TRBJ1-3
D: NA
CDR3: CAIRTDSGNTIYF
DNA: TGTGCCATCAGGACGGACTCTGGAAACACCATATATTTT